This T cell receptor (beta chain) was identified during a study of molecular identifiers for immune sequencing clone quantification. In the study overall: Within a replicate experiment, RNA obtained from either approximately 22,000 or 94,000 naive CD8 cells was divided into five aliquots, and four of those aliquots were then sequenced.

TCRdb re-derived calls from the PCR reads in MiXCR, one entry per CDR3 protein. The sample contains hundreds of thousands of distinct CDR3 sequences, 25% of which appear only once. Libraries used roughly 20,000 to 1,000,000 sorted naive CD8 T cells and 10%, 30% or 50% RNA input. Sorting isolated naive CD8 T cells as CD8+CD4-CCR7+CD45RA+ events. Broader study findings: Around 940,000 naive cells reportedly did not prevent detection of spiked Jurkat TCR RNA from one cell.

This clonotype was seen a few times. Its cognate antigen is unknown. CDR3 length equals 15 residues. Germline CDR1 is SGHRS and CDR2 is YFSETQ. Trimming pared 4 bases from V and 3 bases from J, leaving 16 bases between. The sample comprised naive CD8+ T cells from blood, with Jurkat cell RNA spiked in. As to subset: FACS-sorted CD8+CD4-CCR7+CD45RA+ naive T cells. The TCR comes from a human donor in good health. Some libraries in this study had Jurkat cell RNA spiked in. The chain combines TRBV5-1 with TRBJ1-1; perhaps TRBD1 as D (6 bases). The CDR3 nucleotides read TGCGCCAGCAGCGCACTGACAGGCCTGGACACTGAAGCTTTCTTT. Its protein is CASSALTGLDTEAFF. Looking up the rest from reference TRBV5-1 and TRBJ1-1 gives the full variable domain: KAGVTQTPRYLIKTRGQQVTLSCSPISGHRSVSWYQQTPGQGLQFLFEYFSETQRNKGNFPGRFSGRQFSNSRSEMNVSTLELGDSALYLCASSALTGLDTEAFFGQGTRLTVV.